The T cell receptor beta chain described here comes from a study of Ad26.COV2.S vaccination and SARS-CoV-2 variants. Study summary: Ad26.COV2.S shots went into the muscle once or twice, 56 days apart.

General study findings and limits: Substantial post-vaccination breadth of spike-specific CD8+ and CD4+ T cell responses was reported.

This sample's treatment: around 19 received Ad26.COV2.S at low or high dose, single or two shots; five or six received placebo; per-sample allocation not given. The samples were gathered on day 63 after the first injection of vaccine or placebo. Its platform was an Ad26 vector, and its expressed antigen was Wuhan-strain SARS-CoV-2 spike. This CDR3 is built from 14 residues. V lost 1 base, J lost 8 bases, and 14 bases lay in between. Germline-derived CDR1 and CDR2 are PRHDT and FYEKMQ (reference sequence). Sequencing was performed with immunoSEQ multiplex PCR; in TCRdb, only in-frame clones are kept and a portion is missing. Of 400,000 to 450,000 clones in the sample, approximately 92% are singletons; the top ten hold less than 15%. With regard to this clone: Its antigen is unidentified.

This clonotype originated in a person aged 18 to 59 who received the Ad26.COV2.S COVID-19 vaccine or a placebo. V and J are TRBV13 and TRBJ1-1, with D unresolved. Sequencing used peripheral blood, obtained in a trial of Ad26.COV2.S vaccine versus placebo. CDR3 in DNA: TGTGCCAGCAGCTTAGAAGGGCCCGTGGGCGAAGCTTTCTTT. Residues: CASSLEGPVGEAFF.